One and the same sample provided the 7 T cell receptor beta chains below, sequenced in a study of cytomegalovirus exposure and HLA in healthy donors. With 60 Vbeta and 13 Jbeta primers, the PCR was carried out. Assay used: immunoSEQ multiplex PCR; TCRdb lists only in-frame clones, some missing. The sample includes around 150,000 clones, roughly 78% of them seen just once. The sample was PBMCs. The origin of the receptors is a man aged 35-49 years in good health and CMV-seronegative.

The chain carries TRBV21-1 and TRBJ2-7; the D call TRBD2 from the table was never checked on the DNA. TRBV21-1 is a documented pseudogene. The CDR3 has 16 residues. The chain's CDR3 is CASSKVWRGHTYEQYF. The CDR3 nucleotides are TGTGCCAGCAGCAAAGTCTGGAGAGGTCATACCTACGAGCAGTACTTC.

This chain joins TRBV7-8 and TRBJ2-3; 12 bases map to TRBD2. Trimming cost V 5 bases and J 0 bases; bases outside gene matches: 12. This CDR3 region has 19 residues. Germline V lookup: CDR1 SGHVS, CDR2 FQNEAQ. The CDR3 DNA reads as TGTGCCAGCAGCACCGCTCTAGCGGGAGGGATTTCTAGCACAGATACGCAGTATTTT. This translates into CASSTALAGGISSTDTQYF. Drawing the rest from reference TRBV7-8 and TRBJ2-3, the complete variable domain is GAGVSQSPRYKVAKRGQDVALRCDPISGHVSLFWYQQALGQGPEFLTYFQNEAQLDKSGLPSDRFFAERPEGSVSTLKIQRTQQEDSAVYLCASSTALAGGISSTDTQYFGPGTRLTVL.

V is TRBV13 and J is TRBJ2-5; 7 bases map to TRBD1. CDR3 size: 13 residues. Trimming removed 3 bases from V and 2 bases from J; junction bases left unmatched: 0. The germline CDR1 and CDR2 sequences are PRHDT and FYEKMQ (reference sequence). Written as DNA, the CDR3 is TGTGCCAGCAGCTTCAGGGGGCAAGAGACCCAGTACTTC. Residues: CASSFRGQETQYF.

The chain couples TRBV5-1 to TRBJ2-1; tentatively, D is TRBD2 (5 bases). V lost 0 bases and J lost 3, with 7 bases in between. In germline, CDR1 is SGHRS, CDR2 YFSETQ. CDR3 length: 14 amino acids. CDR3 sequence: CASSLAGDYNEQFF. The CDR3 DNA reads TGCGCCAGCAGCTTGGCCGGGGACTACAATGAGCAGTTCTTC.

The V call is TRBV9, the J call TRBJ1-5, with D possibly matching TRBD1 (5 bases). The CDR3 sequence is 17 residues long. V dropped 0 bases and J dropped 4 bases, with 17 bases sitting between them. In germline, CDR1 is SGDLS, CDR2 YYNGEE. The CDR3 DNA reads TGTGCCAGCAGCGTAGGGATTGGCAGGGTCGGGAATCAGCCCCAGCATTTT. Protein: CASSVGIGRVGNQPQHF.

The chain links TRBV10-3 to TRBJ1-2, with 7 bases lining up with TRBD1. V lost 6 bases and J lost 2; bases outside the gene matches: 6. The CDR3 contains 14 residues. Germline V gene lookup returns CDR1 ENHRY and CDR2 SYGVKD. The CDR3 region is CAISQGQENYGYTF. The CDR3 nucleotides are TGTGCCATCAGCCAAGGACAGGAGAACTATGGCTACACCTTC.

The rearrangement links TRBV27 to TRBJ1-1; D is possibly TRBD1 (6 bases). This CDR3 is built from 14 residues. V lost 6 bases and J 6 bases, leaving 17 bases between the germline ends. The germline V gene has CDR1 MNHEY and CDR2 SMNVEV (reference sequence). This chain's CDR3 is CASSLRTAGAEAFF. The DNA for the CDR3 is TGTGCCAGCAGCCTCCGGACAGCTGGAGCTGAAGCTTTCTTT.